These 24 T cell receptor beta chains were sequenced from one sample in a study of beta chain features in type 1 diabetes (dated by TCRdb to the late 2010s). Libraries were prepared through the immunoSEQ multiplex PCR assay. The High Capacity cDNA Reverse Transcription Kit was used to reverse transcribe all of the isolated RNA, meaning that expressed TCRB transcripts were what got sequenced. The source is immuneACCESS, and TCRdb retained only in-frame sequences with V and J called. Part of the clones is not carried over; for the studies checked, unresolved V genes explain less than half of this, and the remainder is unexplained. In all, the sample holds some 350,000 clones, and less than 15% of those were seen once. About 0.015% of the sample is in the top ten clones. Paper-wide results and their limitations: Type 1 diabetes patients showed a moderate but significant shortening of TCRB CDR3 length in all four CD4+ subsets.

Their antigens are not known. The sequenced material came from naive CD4+ T cells from blood. The sample's cell subset or site label, in plain terms: true naive CD4+ T cells. Source of these receptors: a woman aged 18-30 years with type 1 diabetes.

This clone has a handful of counts. This chain connects TRBV27 to TRBJ1-5; 9 bases are shared with TRBD1. Germline V gives CDR1 MNHEY, CDR2 SMNVEV (reference sequence). The CDR3 is 14 amino acids. V was pared by 5 bases and J by 4 bases, with 3 bases of the junction left unmatched. The CDR3 region has the DNA TGTGCCAGCAGTATAGGGACAGGGAATCAGCCCCAGCATTTT. It encodes CASSIGTGNQPQHF.

This clone was detected only a few times. The chain uses TRBV5-1 and TRBJ2-1; D is perhaps TRBD1 (5 bases). This CDR3 region has 13 residues. V lost 4 bases and J 6 bases, leaving 11 bases between the germline ends. Looked up from germline, CDR1 is SGHRS and CDR2 is YFSETQ. The CDR3 loop is CASSQMGLNEQFF. DNA of the CDR3: TGCGCCAGCAGCCAAATGGGGCTCAATGAGCAGTTCTTC.

The rearrangement links TRBV2 to TRBJ2-1; TRBD1 agrees at 8 bases. With 8 bases clipped from V and 9 bases from J, the junction kept 9 bases outside the gene matches. The CDR3 extends over 13 amino acids. Germline V lookup: CDR1 SNHLY, CDR2 FYNNEI. Written as DNA, the CDR3 is TGTGCCAGCCGGCGACAGGGGCTAGGTGAGCAGTTCTTC. This sequence encodes CASRRQGLGEQFF.

The chain is built from TRBV7-9 and TRBJ2-1; D is uncertain. Trimming removed 6 bases at V and 1 base at J, with 16 bases between. Germline loops: CDR1 SEHNR, CDR2 FQNEAQ (reference sequence). CDR3 length equals 16 residues. Here the CDR3 reads CASSPVQVRSYNEQFF. The CDR3 nucleotides are TGTGCCAGCAGTCCGGTGCAGGTTAGGTCCTACAATGAGCAGTTCTTC.

The gene calls are TRBV27 and TRBJ2-1, with D possibly being TRBD2 (6 bases). Trimming shortened V by 2 bases and J by 9 bases, and 11 bases separated the two germline ends. CDR3 size: 13 residues. CDR1 and CDR2 (germline): MNHEY, SMNVEV (reference sequence). The CDR3, as DNA: TGTGCCAGCAGTTTAACCAACGGGGGTGAGCAGTTCTTC. It encodes CASSLTNGGEQFF.

This chain uses TRBV19 with TRBJ2-3; 8 nucleotides match TRBD2. Germline CDR1 reads LNHDA; CDR2 reads SQIVND (reference sequence). V shed 6 bases, J shed 3 bases, and the junction held 11 bases outside the gene matches. The CDR3 extends over 16 amino acids. CDR3 in DNA: TGTGCCAGTAGCCGTAGCGGGAACTGGGTTACAGATACGCAGTATTTT. Translated: CASSRSGNWVTDTQYF. Together with reference TRBV19 and TRBJ2-3, the CDR3 gives the full variable domain: DGGITQSPKYLFRKEGQNVTLSCEQNLNHDAMYWYRQDPGQGLRLIYYSQIVNDFQKGDIAEGYSVSREKKESFPLTVTSAQKNPTAFYLCASSRSGNWVTDTQYFGPGTRLTVL.

This clone was detected only a few times. J is TRBJ2-3 and V is TRBV29-1, with 9 bases identical to TRBD2. The CDR3 totals 13 residues. Trimming cost V 5 bases and J 4 bases; bases outside gene matches: 4. CDR1 and CDR2 (germline): SQVTM, ANQGSEA. CDR3 sequence (DNA): TGCAGCGTTCCAAGCGGGGGGTCAGATACGCAGTATTTT. Translation: CSVPSGGSDTQYF.

The V gene is TRBV6-6, the J gene TRBJ2-5; a weak D match, TRBD2 (6 bases). V lost 5 bases and J lost 4, with 17 bases in between. CDR3 length equals 15 residues. Germline CDR1 reads MNHNY; CDR2 reads SVGAGI (reference sequence). The CDR3: CASSRPGLPLETQYF. The CDR3 nucleotides are TGTGCCAGCAGTAGACCGGGACTCCCTTTAGAGACCCAGTACTTC.

This clone came up a few times. The chain uses TRBV7-2 and TRBJ2-5; 11 nucleotides agree with TRBD1. The CDR3 is made up of 14 amino acids. Per germline, CDR1 SGHTA and CDR2 FQGNSA. The J segment lost 11 bases and the V segment lost 0 bases, leaving 5 bases of the junction unmatched. Here the CDR3 reads CASSLAGTGGSQYF. CDR3 DNA: TGTGCCAGCAGCTTAGCCGGGACAGGGGGTTCGCAGTACTTC.

Only a few counts were recorded for this clone. The rearrangement uses TRBV27 and TRBJ2-7, with 10 bases that match TRBD1. Germline-derived CDR1 and CDR2 are MNHEY and SMNVEV (reference sequence). V gave up 8 bases and J gave up 3 bases; unmatched junction bases: 7. The CDR3 is 14 amino acids. The CDR3: CASARTGGNYEQYF. In DNA, the CDR3 is TGTGCCAGCGCCCGGACAGGGGGGAACTACGAGCAGTACTTC.

This clone was picked up a small number of times. V is TRBV18 and J is TRBJ2-7; the match to TRBD2 covers 10 bases. Germline loops: CDR1 KGHSH, CDR2 LQKENI. V shed 0 bases, J shed 5 bases, and the junction held 7 bases outside the gene matches. The CDR3 spans 16 residues. The CDR3 loop reads CASSPPGGLAGDEQYF. Written as DNA, the CDR3 is TGTGCCAGCTCACCACCCGGAGGGCTAGCGGGAGACGAGCAGTACTTC.

This rearrangement joins TRBV6-6 to TRBJ2-7; TRBD2 matches 9 bases. V shed 7 bases and J 1 base; nucleotides not matched to a gene: 8. Germline loops: CDR1 MNHNY, CDR2 SVGAGI (reference sequence). The CDR3 loop spans 15 amino acids. DNA of the CDR3: TGTGCCAGCACCCCGGATAGCGGGAGATCCTACGAGCAGTACTTC. Protein: CASTPDSGRSYEQYF.

This clone was recorded a few times. This same CDR3 is encoded by further DNA sequences in the sample. V is TRBV9 and J is TRBJ2-5; 14 bases fit TRBD2. V was clipped by 3 bases and J by 5 bases; unmatched bases: 3. CDR1 and CDR2 (germline): SGDLS, YYNGEE. This CDR3 contains 15 residues. CDR3 coding DNA: TGTGCCAGCAGCGCCGGACTAGCGGGAGGCGAGACCCAGTACTTC. Its protein product is CASSAGLAGGETQYF. The full variable domain, rest sourced from reference TRBV9 and TRBJ2-5, is DSGVTQTPKHLITATGQRVTLRCSPRSGDLSVYWYQQSLDQGLQFLIQYYNGEERAKGNILERFSAQQFPDLHSELNLSSLELGDSALYFCASSAGLAGGETQYFGPGTRLLVL.

The rearrangement links TRBV5-4 to TRBJ2-1, with 7 bases identical to TRBD1. Germline lookup yields CDR1 SGHNT and CDR2 YYREEE (reference sequence). The CDR3 covers 15 residues. V lost 5 bases, J lost 4 bases, and 9 bases stayed unmatched. In DNA form, the CDR3 reads TGTGCCAGCAGTTCCGACAGGGTCGTATACAATGAGCAGTTCTTC. Its translation is CASSSDRVVYNEQFF.

The chain employs TRBV18 and TRBJ2-7; perhaps TRBD1 as D (5 bases). Germline V CDR1 and CDR2: KGHSH, LQKENI. The germline V and J ends were trimmed by 2 bases and 3 bases, with 14 bases remaining between them. CDR3 length equals 15 residues. This CDR3 is CASSPNPQGYYEQYF. The DNA of the CDR3 is TGTGCCAGCTCACCAAACCCCCAGGGTTACTACGAGCAGTACTTC.

This clone has a handful of counts. J is TRBJ2-3 and V is TRBV5-4, with TRBD2 identical over 8 bases. This CDR3 is 16 amino acids long. Germline V lookup: CDR1 SGHNT, CDR2 YYREEE (reference sequence). J lost 6 bases, V lost 4 bases, and 13 bases had no gene match. The CDR3, as DNA: TGTGCCAGCAGCCCCAGGACTAGCCAACGACGGGATACGCAGTATTTT. This codes for CASSPRTSQRRDTQYF.

This clone was found a few times. V and J are TRBV16 and TRBJ2-3, with D possibly TRBD1 on 6 matching bases. CDR3 length: 16 amino acids. Germline V lookup: CDR1 KGHSY, CDR2 FQNENV. In DNA form, the CDR3 reads TGTGCTACCATCCGGGACAAAGGAGAATACACAGATACGCAGTATTTT. Encoded protein: CATIRDKGEYTDTQYF.

This sequence joins TRBV5-4 and TRBJ2-1; the match to TRBD2 covers 7 bases. CDR3 size: 15 residues. Germline-derived CDR1 and CDR2 are SGHNT and YYREEE (reference sequence). The V gene end was trimmed by 5 bases and the J gene end by 4 bases; junction bases not matched to a gene: 9. CDR3 DNA sequence: TGTGCCAGCAGTAGAGCGGGACTGGGATACAATGAGCAGTTCTTC. Translation gives CASSRAGLGYNEQFF.

This chain uses TRBV15 with TRBJ2-7, with 8 bases identical to TRBD1. The V gene's germline CDR1 is LNHNV and CDR2 YYDKDF (reference sequence). The CDR3 contains 12 residues. V shed 8 bases and J 3 bases; nucleotides not matched to a gene: 3. The CDR3 sequence is CATRDRSYEQYF. CDR3 DNA sequence: TGTGCCACCCGGGACAGGAGCTACGAGCAGTACTTC.

The chain joins TRBV10-3 to TRBJ1-5, with TRBD1 matching over 8 bases. The germline V gene has CDR1 ENHRY and CDR2 SYGVKD. Germline trimming cut 6 bases from V and 7 bases from J; bases unmatched to any gene: 5. The CDR3 length is 13 residues. The CDR3, as DNA: TGTGCCATCAGAGGACAGGGTCAACAGCCCCAGCATTTT. Translation: CAIRGQGQQPQHF.

This clone appeared a few times. V gene TRBV9 combines with J gene TRBJ2-5; 8 nucleotides agree with TRBD2. Germline V gives CDR1 SGDLS, CDR2 YYNGEE. The V segment lost 0 bases and the J segment 2 bases; nucleotides outside the gene matches: 6. CDR3 size: 16 residues. CDR3 DNA: TGTGCCAGCAGCGTAGCACCTCGCGGGGGGCAAGAGACCCAGTACTTC. This translates into CASSVAPRGGQETQYF.

The chain combines TRBV29-1 with TRBJ1-1; TRBD1 aligns across 7 bases. The junction had 7 bases not matched to a gene; V was cut back by 6 bases and J by 3 bases. CDR1 and CDR2 (germline): SQVTM, ANQGSEA. The CDR3 runs to 13 residues. Here the CDR3 reads CSVVQGRYTEAFF. The CDR3 nucleotides are TGCAGCGTGGTACAGGGGCGGTACACTGAAGCTTTCTTT.

The chain combines TRBV2 with TRBJ1-4; 8 bases fit TRBD1. Germline loops: CDR1 SNHLY, CDR2 FYNNEI. V was clipped by 6 bases and J by 8 bases; unmatched bases: 8. The CDR3 consists of 14 residues. Here the CDR3 DNA reads TGTGCCAGCAGCGAGGACAGGGTTAGCGAAAAACTGTTTTTT. Translated: CASSEDRVSEKLFF.

In its sample, this clone was seen a few times. The CDR3 coding sequence is TGTGCCAGCAGTTTGAGACAGGGACGGGGTGAGCAGTTCTTC. Translating gives CASSLRQGRGEQFF. V and J are TRBV28 and TRBJ2-1; 7 positions match TRBD1. The CDR3 loop spans 14 amino acids. J was trimmed by 9 bases and V by 3 bases; bases with no gene match: 8. The germline V gene has CDR1 MDHEN and CDR2 SYDVKM.